Following are 9 T cell receptor beta chains from one sample sequenced in a study of blood T cell repertoires in COVID-19. Only in-frame clones appear in the TCRdb table, and some are missing; sequencing was by immunoSEQ multiplex PCR. Of about 300,000 clones in the sample, roughly 90% are singletons; the top ten hold approximately 1.2%. Sample: PBMCs or T cells enriched from blood (not recorded which). The origin of the receptors is a woman in her thirties who had recovered from COVID-19.

The J gene is TRBJ2-3, the V gene TRBV9; D may be TRBD2 (5 bases). V lost 3 bases and J 2 bases, leaving 16 bases between the germline ends. This CDR3 spans 16 amino acids. CDR1 and CDR2 (germline): SGDLS, YYNGEE. CDR3 in DNA: TGTGCCAGCAGCGGAGGTCTTGGCGGGTCCACAGATACGCAGTATTTT. Its translation is CASSGGLGGSTDTQYF.

The rearrangement uses TRBV4-3 and TRBJ1-6; no definite D call. The germline gives CDR1 LGHNA, CDR2 YSLEER. The V end lost 0 bases, the J end lost 8 bases, and 11 bases lay between the germline ends. The CDR3 loop spans 15 amino acids. This CDR3 is CASSQDSGYYSPLHF. CDR3 DNA sequence: TGCGCCAGCAGCCAAGATTCGGGGTATTATTCACCCCTCCACTTT.

This chain uses TRBV24-1 with TRBJ2-3; D possibly corresponds to TRBD1 (6 bases). The germline CDR1 and CDR2 sequences are KGHDR and SFDVKD. Trimming cost V 3 bases and J 3 bases, with 9 bases left between them. The length of the CDR3 is 14 residues. The CDR3 region is CATSDSQGTDTQYF. The CDR3 DNA is TGTGCCACCAGTGATAGTCAGGGGACAGATACGCAGTATTTT.

The CDR3, as DNA: TGTGCCAGCAGTGAAGCCGGAGGTGATACGCAGTATTTT. Translating it yields CASSEAGGDTQYF. The J gene is TRBJ2-3, the V gene TRBV6-1; perhaps TRBD2 as D (5 bases). The germline CDR1 and CDR2 sequences are MNHNS and SASEGT. V lost 0 bases and J 6 bases, leaving 7 bases between the germline ends. This CDR3 region has 13 residues.

V usage is TRBV6-5 and J usage is TRBJ2-1; a possible D gene is TRBD2 (5 bases). Germline loops: CDR1 MNHEY, CDR2 SVGAGI. Between the trimmed V and J ends, which lost 4 bases and 7 bases, there was a span of 14 bases. This CDR3 comprises 14 residues. CDR3 DNA sequence: TGTGCCAGCAGTTCGGTAAGGGAGCGGAATGAGCAGTTCTTC. Its translation: CASSSVRERNEQFF.

The chain uses TRBV7-6 and TRBJ2-2, with D possibly TRBD1 on 5 matching bases. V lost 5 bases to trimming and J lost 0 bases, with 10 bases between them. This CDR3 has 15 residues. Per germline, CDR1 SGHVS and CDR2 FNYEAQ. CDR3 loop: CASSQTEANTGELFF. The CDR3 DNA follows: TGTGCCAGCAGCCAGACAGAGGCGAACACCGGGGAGCTGTTTTTT.

As concerns this clone: The junction differs from germline at one of its ends, possibly a read error. The genes are TRBV2 and TRBJ2-2; tentatively, D is TRBD1 or TRBD2 (6 bases each). CDR3 size: 15 residues. Germline CDR1 and CDR2: SNHLY and FYNNEI. The CDR3 nucleotides read TGTGCCAGCAGGGAAGGGGGGCGACGCACCGGGGAGCTGTTTTTT. Its protein product is CASREGGRRTGELFF. Full variable domain (outside the CDR3, taken from reference TRBV2 and TRBJ2-2): EPEVTQTPSHQVTQMGQEVILRCVPISNHLYFYWYRQILGQKVEFLVSFYNNEISEKSEIFDDQFSVERPDGSNFTLKIRSTKLEDSAMYFCASREGGRRTGELFFGEGSRLTVL.

The chain is built from TRBV15 and TRBJ2-2; 13 positions agree with TRBD2. This CDR3 spans 14 amino acids. Germline CDR1 is LNHNV and CDR2 is YYDKDF (reference sequence). Trimming cost V 5 bases and J 14 bases; bases outside gene matches: 8. The CDR3 spells CATSGGLAGLDLFF. CDR3 sequence (DNA): TGTGCCACCAGCGGGGGACTAGCGGGATTAGATCTGTTTTTT.

This chain links TRBV19 with TRBJ1-5, with TRBD1 as a possible D gene (5 bases). Germline lookup yields CDR1 LNHDA and CDR2 SQIVND (reference sequence). With 7 bases removed from V and 6 bases from J, the gap between germline ends came to 19 bases. This CDR3 has 15 residues. CDR3 bases: TGTGCCAGTAAAATACTCCCGGGGGGAATTCAGCCCCAGCATTTT. Its protein is CASKILPGGIQPQHF.